This T cell receptor beta chain was sequenced in a study of blood T cell repertoires in COVID-19. Overall study context: There were acute and convalescent COVID-19 samples, and they came from the United States, Italy and Spain. T cells, B-cell-depleted T cells, or PBMCs provided the cDNA or gDNA that served as material.

J was trimmed by 0 bases and V by 6 bases; bases with no gene match: 8. The CDR3 spans 16 residues. Germline assignment: CDR1 MGHDK and CDR2 SYGVNS. Clones were read by immunoSEQ multiplex PCR, and TCRdb kept only the in-frame ones, dropping some. The profile shows 150,000 to 200,000 clones, approximately 79% of them singletons. Sequenced sample: peripheral blood. The clonotype comes from a woman at least 80 years old with acute or convalescent COVID-19. V and J are TRBV25-1 and TRBJ1-3; 7 bases align to TRBD1. The CDR3, as DNA: TGTGCCAGCAGAACGACTGGACAGGCCTCTGGAAACACCATATATTTT. Residues: CASRTTGQASGNTIYF.